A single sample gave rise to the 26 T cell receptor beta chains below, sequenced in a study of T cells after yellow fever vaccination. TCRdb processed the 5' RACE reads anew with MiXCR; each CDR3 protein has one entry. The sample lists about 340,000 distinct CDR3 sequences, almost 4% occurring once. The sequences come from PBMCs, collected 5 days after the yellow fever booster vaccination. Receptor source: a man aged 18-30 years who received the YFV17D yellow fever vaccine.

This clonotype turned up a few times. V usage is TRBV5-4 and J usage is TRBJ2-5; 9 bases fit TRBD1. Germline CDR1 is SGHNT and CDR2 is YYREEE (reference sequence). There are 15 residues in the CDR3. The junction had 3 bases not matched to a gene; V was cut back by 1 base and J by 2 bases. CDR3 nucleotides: TGTGCCAGCAGCTTGCGGGACAGGGATCAAGAGACCCAGTACTTC. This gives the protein CASSLRDRDQETQYF.

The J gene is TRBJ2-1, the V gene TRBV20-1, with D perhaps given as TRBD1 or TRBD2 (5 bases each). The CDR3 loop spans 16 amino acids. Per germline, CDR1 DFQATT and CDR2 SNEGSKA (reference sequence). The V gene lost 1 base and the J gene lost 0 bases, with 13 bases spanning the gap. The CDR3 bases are TGCAGTGCTAGAGCGGCCAGAGGGGCCTCCTACAATGAGCAGTTCTTC. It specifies CSARAARGASYNEQFF.

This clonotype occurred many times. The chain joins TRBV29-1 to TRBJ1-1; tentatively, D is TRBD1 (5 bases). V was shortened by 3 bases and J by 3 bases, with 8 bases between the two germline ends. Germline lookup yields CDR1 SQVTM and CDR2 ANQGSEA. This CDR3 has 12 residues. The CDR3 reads CSVDPGHTEAFF. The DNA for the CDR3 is TGCAGCGTTGACCCGGGGCACACTGAAGCTTTCTTT.

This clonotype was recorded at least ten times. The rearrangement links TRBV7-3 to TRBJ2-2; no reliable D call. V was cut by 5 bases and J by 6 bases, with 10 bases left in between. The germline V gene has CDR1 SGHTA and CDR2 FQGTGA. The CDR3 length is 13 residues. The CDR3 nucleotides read TGTGCCAGCAGCCTAAGATGGGCCGGGGAGCTGTTTTTT. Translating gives CASSLRWAGELFF. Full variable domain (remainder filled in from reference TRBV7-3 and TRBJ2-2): GAGVSQTPSNKVTEKGKYVELRCDPISGHTALYWYRQSLGQGPEFLIYFQGTGAADDSGLPNDRFFAVRPEGSVSTLKIQRTERGDSAVYLCASSLRWAGELFFGEGSRLTVL.

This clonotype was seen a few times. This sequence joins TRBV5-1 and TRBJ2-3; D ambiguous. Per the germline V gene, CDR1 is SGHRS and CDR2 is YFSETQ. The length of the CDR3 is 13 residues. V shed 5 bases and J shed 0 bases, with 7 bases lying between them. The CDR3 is CASRRTSTDTQYF. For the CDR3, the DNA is TGCGCCAGCAGGCGGACCAGCACAGATACGCAGTATTTT.

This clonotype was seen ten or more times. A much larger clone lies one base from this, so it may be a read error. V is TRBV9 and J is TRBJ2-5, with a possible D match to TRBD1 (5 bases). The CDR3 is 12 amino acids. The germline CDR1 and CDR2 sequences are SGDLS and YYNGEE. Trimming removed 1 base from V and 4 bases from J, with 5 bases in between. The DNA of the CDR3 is TGTGCCAGCAGCGTACAGGGAGAGACCCAGTACTTC. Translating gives CASSVQGETQYF.

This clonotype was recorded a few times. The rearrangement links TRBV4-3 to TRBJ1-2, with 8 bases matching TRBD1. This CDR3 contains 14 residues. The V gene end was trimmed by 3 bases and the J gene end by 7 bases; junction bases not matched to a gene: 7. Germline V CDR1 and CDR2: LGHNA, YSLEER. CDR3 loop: CASSHPDRGSGYTF. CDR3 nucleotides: TGCGCCAGCAGCCATCCTGACAGGGGAAGTGGCTACACCTTC.

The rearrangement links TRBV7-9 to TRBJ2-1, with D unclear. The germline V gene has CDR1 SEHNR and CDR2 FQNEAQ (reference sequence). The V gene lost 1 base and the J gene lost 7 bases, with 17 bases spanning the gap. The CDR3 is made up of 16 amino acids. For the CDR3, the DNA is TGTGCCAGCAGCTTAGGCCCGGGCAGGTTCTATAATGAGCAGTTCTTC. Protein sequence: CASSLGPGRFYNEQFF.

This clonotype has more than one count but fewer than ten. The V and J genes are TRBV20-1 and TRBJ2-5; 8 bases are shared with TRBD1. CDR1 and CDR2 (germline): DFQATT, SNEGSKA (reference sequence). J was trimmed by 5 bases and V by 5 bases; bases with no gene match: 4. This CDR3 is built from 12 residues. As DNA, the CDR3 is TGCAGTGCTGACACAGGGGGGGAGACCCAGTACTTC. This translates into CSADTGGETQYF.

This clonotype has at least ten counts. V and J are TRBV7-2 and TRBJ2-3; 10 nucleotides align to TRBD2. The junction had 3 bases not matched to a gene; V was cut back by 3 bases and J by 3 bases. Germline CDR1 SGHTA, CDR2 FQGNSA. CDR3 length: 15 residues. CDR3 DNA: TGTGCCAGCAGCTTCCAGCGGGGGGGAACAGATACGCAGTATTTT. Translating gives CASSFQRGGTDTQYF.

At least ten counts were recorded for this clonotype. CDR3 DNA: TGTGCCAGCAGCTTGGACGGCTCCGAGCAGTTCTTC. Protein product: CASSLDGSEQFF. The chain combines TRBV7-2 with TRBJ2-1; D call uncertain. This CDR3 has 12 residues. V lost 3 bases, J lost 10 bases, and 10 bases lay in between. The germline CDR1 and CDR2 sequences are SGHTA and FQGNSA.

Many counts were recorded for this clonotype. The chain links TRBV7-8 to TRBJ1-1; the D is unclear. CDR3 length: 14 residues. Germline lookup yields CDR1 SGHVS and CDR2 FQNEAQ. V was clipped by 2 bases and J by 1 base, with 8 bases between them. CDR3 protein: CASSLFSGNTEAFF. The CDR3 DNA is TGTGCCAGCAGCTTATTTAGTGGGAACACTGAAGCTTTCTTT.

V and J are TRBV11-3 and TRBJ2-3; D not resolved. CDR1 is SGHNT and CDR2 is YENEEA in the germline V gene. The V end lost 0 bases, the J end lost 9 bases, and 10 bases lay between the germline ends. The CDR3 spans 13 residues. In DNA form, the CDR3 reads TGTGCCAGCAGCTTAGACCAGGACGGGACGCAGTATTTT. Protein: CASSLDQDGTQYF.

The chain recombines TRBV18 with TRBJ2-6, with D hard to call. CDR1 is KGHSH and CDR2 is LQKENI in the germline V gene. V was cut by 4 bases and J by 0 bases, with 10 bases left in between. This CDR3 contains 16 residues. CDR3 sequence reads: CASSLLSGSGANVLTF. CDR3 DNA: TGTGCCAGCTCACTTTTATCGGGCTCTGGGGCCAACGTCCTGACTTTC. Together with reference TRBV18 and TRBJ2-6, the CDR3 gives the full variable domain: NAGVMQNPRHLVRRRGQEARLRCSPMKGHSHVYWYRQLPEEGLKFMVYLQKENIIDESGMPKERFSAEFPKEGPSILRIQQVVRGDSAAYFCASSLLSGSGANVLTFGAGSRLTVL.

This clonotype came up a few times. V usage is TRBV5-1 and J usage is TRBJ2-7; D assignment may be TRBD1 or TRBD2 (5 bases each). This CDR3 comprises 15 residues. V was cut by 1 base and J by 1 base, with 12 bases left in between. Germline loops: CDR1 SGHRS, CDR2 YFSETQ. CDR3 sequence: CASSLWPGSSYEQYF. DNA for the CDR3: TGCGCCAGCAGCTTGTGGCCAGGGAGTTCCTACGAGCAGTACTTC.

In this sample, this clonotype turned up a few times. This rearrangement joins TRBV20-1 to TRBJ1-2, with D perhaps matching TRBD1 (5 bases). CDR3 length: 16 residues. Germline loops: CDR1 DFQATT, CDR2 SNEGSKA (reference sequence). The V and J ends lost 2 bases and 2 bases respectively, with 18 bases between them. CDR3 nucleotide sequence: TGCAGTGCTAGATCTTACGGGACGGACCTCAACTATGGCTACACCTTC. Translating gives CSARSYGTDLNYGYTF.

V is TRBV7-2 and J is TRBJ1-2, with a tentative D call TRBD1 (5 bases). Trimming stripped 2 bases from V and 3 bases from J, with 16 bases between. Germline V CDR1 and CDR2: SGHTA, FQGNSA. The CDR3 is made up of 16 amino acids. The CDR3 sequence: CASSLSGTDYYYGYTF. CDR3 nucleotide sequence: TGTGCCAGCAGCTTAAGCGGGACGGATTATTACTATGGCTACACCTTC.

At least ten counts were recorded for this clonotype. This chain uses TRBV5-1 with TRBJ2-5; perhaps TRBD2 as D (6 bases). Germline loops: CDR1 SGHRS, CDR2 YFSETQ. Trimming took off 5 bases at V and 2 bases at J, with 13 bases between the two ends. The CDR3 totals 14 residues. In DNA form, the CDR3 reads TGCGCCAGCAGTAGGAGGGACTTACAAGAGACCCAGTACTTC. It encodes CASSRRDLQETQYF. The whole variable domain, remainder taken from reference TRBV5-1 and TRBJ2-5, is KAGVTQTPRYLIKTRGQQVTLSCSPISGHRSVSWYQQTPGQGLQFLFEYFSETQRNKGNFPGRFSGRQFSNSRSEMNVSTLELGDSALYLCASSRRDLQETQYFGPGTRLLVL.

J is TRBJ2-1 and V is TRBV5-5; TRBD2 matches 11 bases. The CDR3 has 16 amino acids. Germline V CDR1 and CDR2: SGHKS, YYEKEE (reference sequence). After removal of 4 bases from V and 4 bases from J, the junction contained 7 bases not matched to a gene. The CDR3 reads CASSLLLAGGYNEQFF. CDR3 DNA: TGTGCCAGCAGCCTTCTTCTAGCGGGGGGTTACAATGAGCAGTTCTTC.

The CDR3 nucleotides read TGTGCCAGCAGTGAATTGGGAGGGAGGGACGGGGAGCTGTTTTTT. Translation gives CASSELGGRDGELFF. The chain uses TRBV25-1 and TRBJ2-2, with 7 bases fitting TRBD2. CDR1 is MGHDK and CDR2 is SYGVNS in the germline V gene. This CDR3 has 15 amino acids. V shed 1 base, J shed 7 bases, and the junction held 6 bases outside the gene matches.

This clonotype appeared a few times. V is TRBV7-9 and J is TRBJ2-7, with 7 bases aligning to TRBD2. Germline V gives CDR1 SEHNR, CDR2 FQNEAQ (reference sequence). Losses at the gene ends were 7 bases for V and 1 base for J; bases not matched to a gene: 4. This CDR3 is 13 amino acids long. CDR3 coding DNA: TGTGCCAGCACCCTCGGGGGGTCCTACGAGCAGTACTTC. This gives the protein CASTLGGSYEQYF.

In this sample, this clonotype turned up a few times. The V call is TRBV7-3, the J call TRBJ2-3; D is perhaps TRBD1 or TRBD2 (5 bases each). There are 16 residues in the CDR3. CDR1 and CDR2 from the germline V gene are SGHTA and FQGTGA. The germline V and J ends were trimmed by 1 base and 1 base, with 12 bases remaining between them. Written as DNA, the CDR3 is TGTGCCAGCAGCTTAAGTCGGGGCTCTGGCACAGATACGCAGTATTTT. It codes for CASSLSRGSGTDTQYF.

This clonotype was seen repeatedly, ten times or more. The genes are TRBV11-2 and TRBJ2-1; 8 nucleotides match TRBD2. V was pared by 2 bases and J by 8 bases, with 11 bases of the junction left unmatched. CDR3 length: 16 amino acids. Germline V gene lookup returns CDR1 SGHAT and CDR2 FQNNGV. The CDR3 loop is CASSLPRGAPGYEQFF. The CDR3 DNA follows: TGTGCCAGCAGCTTACCGCGGGGGGCCCCAGGGTATGAGCAGTTCTTC.

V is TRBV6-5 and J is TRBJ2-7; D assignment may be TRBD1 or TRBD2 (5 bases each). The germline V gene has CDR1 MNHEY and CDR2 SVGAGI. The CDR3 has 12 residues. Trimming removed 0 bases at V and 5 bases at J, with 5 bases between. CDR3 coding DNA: TGTGCCAGCAGTTACTCGGGACACGAGCAGTACTTC. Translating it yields CASSYSGHEQYF.

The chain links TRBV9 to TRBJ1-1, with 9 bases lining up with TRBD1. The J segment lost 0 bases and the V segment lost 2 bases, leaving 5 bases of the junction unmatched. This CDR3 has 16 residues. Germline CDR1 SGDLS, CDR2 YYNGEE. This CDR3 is CASSVTGGPMNTEAFF. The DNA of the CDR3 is TGTGCCAGCAGCGTCACAGGGGGCCCCATGAACACTGAAGCTTTCTTT.

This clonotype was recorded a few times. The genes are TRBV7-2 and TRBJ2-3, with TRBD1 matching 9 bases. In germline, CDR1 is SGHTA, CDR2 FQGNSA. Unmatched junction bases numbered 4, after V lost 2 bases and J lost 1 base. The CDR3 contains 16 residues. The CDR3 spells CASSLSGQGRTDTQYF. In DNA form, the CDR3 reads TGTGCCAGCAGCTTATCTGGACAGGGGCGCACAGATACGCAGTATTTT.